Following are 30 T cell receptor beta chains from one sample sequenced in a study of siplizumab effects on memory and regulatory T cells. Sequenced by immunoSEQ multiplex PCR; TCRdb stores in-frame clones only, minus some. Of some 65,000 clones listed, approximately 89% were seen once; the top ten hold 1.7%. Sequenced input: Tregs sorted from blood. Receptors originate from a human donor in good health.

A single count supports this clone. The CDR3 region is CASSPLWLDYEQYF. CDR3 nucleotides: TGTGCCAGCTCCCCCTTATGGCTTGACTACGAGCAGTACTTC. This chain joins TRBV18 and TRBJ2-7; D is ambiguous. CDR3 length equals 14 residues. V was trimmed by 6 bases and J by 3 bases, leaving 15 bases between them. Germline V gene sequence: CDR1 KGHSH, CDR2 LQKENI.

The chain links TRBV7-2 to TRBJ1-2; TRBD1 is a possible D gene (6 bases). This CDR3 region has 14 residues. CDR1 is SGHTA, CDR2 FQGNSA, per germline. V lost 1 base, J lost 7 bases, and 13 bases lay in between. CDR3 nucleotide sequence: TGTGCCAGCAGCTTAGTTCTGGGGGCGGTTGGCTACACCTTC. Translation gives CASSLVLGAVGYTF.

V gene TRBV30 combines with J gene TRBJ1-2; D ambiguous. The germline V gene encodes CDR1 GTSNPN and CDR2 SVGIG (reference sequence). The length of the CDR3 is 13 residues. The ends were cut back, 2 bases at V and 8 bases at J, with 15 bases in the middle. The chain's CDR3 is CAWSLKVAQGYTF. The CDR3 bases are TGTGCCTGGAGTCTAAAGGTGGCGCAGGGCTACACCTTC.

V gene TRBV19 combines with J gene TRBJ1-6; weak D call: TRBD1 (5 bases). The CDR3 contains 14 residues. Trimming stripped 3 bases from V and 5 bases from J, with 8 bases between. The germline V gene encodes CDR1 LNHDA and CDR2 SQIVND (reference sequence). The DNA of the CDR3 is TGTGCCAGTAGTATGGGGACGGATAATTCACCCCTCCACTTT. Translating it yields CASSMGTDNSPLHF.

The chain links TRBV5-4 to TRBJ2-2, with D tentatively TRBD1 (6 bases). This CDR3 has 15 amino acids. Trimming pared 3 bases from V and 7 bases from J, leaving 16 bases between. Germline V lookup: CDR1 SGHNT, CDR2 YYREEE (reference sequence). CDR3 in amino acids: CASSWTAIHGGELFF. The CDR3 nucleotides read TGTGCCAGCAGCTGGACAGCAATACATGGCGGGGAGCTGTTTTTT.

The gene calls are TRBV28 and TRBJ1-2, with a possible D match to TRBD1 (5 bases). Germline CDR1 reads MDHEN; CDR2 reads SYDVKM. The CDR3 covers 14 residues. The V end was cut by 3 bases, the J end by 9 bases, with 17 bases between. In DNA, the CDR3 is TGTGCCAGCAGTTTGGGCAGGGTACGAGGCTGCTACACCTTC. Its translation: CASSLGRVRGCYTF.

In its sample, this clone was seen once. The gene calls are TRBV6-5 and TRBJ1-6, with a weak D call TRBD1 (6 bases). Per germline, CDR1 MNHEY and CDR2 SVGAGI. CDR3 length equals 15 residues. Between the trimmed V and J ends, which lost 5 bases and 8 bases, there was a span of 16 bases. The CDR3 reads CASSRLLGAYSPLHF. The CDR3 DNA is TGTGCCAGCAGTCGCCTACTGGGGGCTTATTCACCCCTCCACTTT.

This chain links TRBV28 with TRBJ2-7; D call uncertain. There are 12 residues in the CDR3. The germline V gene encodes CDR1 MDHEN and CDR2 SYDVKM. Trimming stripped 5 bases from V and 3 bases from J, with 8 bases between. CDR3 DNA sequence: TGTGCCAGCAGTCCGATCCGCTACGAGCAGTACTTC. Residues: CASSPIRYEQYF. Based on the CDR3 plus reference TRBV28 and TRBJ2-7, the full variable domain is DVKVTQSSRYLVKRTGEKVFLECVQDMDHENMFWYRQDPGLGLRLIYFSYDVKMKEKGDIPEGYSVSREKKERFSLILESASTNQTSMYLCASSPIRYEQYFGPGTRLTVT.

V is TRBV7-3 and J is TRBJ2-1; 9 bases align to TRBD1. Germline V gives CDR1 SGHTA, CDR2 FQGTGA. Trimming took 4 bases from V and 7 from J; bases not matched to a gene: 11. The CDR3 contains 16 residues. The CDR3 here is CASSSNRDRVRNEQFF. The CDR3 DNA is TGTGCCAGCAGCTCAAACCGGGACAGGGTAAGGAATGAGCAGTTCTTC.

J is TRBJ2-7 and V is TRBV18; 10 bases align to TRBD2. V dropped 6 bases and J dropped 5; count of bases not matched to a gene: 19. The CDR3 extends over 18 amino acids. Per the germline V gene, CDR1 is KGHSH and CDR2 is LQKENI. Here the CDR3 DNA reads TGTGCCAGCTCCCTCCAACCTCCAGCGGGAGGGCCGAACCACGAGCAGTACTTC. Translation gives CASSLQPPAGGPNHEQYF.

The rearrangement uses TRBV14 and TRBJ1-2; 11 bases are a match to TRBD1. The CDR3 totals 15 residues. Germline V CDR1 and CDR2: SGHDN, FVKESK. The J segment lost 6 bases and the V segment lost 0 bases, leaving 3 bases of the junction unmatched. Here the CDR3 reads CASSQEDRGQDGYTF. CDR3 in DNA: TGTGCCAGCAGCCAAGAGGACAGGGGGCAGGATGGCTACACCTTC.

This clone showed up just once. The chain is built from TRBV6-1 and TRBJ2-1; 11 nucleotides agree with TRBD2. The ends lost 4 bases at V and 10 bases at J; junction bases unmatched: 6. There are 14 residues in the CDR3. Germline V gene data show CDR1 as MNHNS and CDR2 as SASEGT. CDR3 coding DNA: TGTGCCAGCAGTGTAGCGGGAGGGGTGCGAGAGCAGTTCTTC. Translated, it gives CASSVAGGVREQFF.

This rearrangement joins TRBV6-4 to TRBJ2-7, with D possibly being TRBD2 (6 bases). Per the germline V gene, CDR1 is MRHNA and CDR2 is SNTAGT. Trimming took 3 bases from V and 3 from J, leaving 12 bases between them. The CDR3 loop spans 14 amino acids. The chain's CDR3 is CASSEGLPDYEQYF. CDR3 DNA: TGTGCCAGCAGTGAGGGACTCCCCGACTACGAGCAGTACTTC.

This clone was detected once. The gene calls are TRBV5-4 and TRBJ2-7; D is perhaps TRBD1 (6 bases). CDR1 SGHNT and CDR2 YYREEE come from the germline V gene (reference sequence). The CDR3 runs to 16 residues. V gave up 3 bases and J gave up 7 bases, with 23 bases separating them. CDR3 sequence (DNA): TGTGCCAGCAGCTCACAAAGAGGGACACCCCCTAGGGAGCAGTACTTC. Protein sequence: CASSSQRGTPPREQYF.

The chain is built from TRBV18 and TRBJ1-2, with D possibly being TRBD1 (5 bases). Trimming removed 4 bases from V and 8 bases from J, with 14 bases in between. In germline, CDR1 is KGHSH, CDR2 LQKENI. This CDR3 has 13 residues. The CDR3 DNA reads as TGTGCCAGCTCACTCCAGGGATGGGACGGCTACACCTTC. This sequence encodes CASSLQGWDGYTF.

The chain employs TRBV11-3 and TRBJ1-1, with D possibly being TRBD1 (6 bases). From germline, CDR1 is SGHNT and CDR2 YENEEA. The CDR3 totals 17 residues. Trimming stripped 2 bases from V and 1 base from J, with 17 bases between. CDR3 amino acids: CASSLTSGGVRNTEAFF. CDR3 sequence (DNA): TGTGCCAGCAGCTTAACGTCCGGGGGCGTACGGAACACTGAAGCTTTCTTT.

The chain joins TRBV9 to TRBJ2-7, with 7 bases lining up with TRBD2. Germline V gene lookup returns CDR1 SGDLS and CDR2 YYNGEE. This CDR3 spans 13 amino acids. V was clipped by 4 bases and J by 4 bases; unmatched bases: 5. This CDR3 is CASSFREGYEQYF. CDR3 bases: TGTGCCAGCAGCTTCAGGGAGGGATACGAGCAGTACTTC.

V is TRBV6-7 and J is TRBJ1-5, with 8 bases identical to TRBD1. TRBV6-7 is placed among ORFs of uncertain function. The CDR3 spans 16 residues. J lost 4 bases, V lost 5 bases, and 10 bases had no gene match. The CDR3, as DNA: TGTGCCAGCAGTCCCCCCCAGGGGGCGATGAATCAGCCCCAGCATTTT. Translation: CASSPPQGAMNQPQHF.

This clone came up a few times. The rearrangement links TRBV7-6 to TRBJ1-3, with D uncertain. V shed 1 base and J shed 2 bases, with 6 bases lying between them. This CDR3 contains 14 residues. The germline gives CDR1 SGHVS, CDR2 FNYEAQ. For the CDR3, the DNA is TGTGCCAGCAGCTTAGAAGGGCCTGGAAACACCATATATTTT. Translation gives CASSLEGPGNTIYF.

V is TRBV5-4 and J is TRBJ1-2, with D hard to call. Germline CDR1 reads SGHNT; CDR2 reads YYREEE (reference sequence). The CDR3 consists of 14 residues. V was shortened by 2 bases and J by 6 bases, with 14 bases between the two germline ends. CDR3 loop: CASSLAVLAHGYTF. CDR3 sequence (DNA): TGTGCCAGCAGCTTAGCCGTCCTTGCCCATGGCTACACCTTC.

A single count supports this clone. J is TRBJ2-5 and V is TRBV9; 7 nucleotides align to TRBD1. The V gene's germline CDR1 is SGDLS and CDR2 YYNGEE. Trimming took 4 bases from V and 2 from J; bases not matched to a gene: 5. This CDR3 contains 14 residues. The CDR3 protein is CASSPGTEQETQYF. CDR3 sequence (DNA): TGTGCCAGCAGCCCAGGGACAGAGCAAGAGACCCAGTACTTC. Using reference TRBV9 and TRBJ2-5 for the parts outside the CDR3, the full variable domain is DSGVTQTPKHLITATGQRVTLRCSPRSGDLSVYWYQQSLDQGLQFLIQYYNGEERAKGNILERFSAQQFPDLHSELNLSSLELGDSALYFCASSPGTEQETQYFGPGTRLLVL.

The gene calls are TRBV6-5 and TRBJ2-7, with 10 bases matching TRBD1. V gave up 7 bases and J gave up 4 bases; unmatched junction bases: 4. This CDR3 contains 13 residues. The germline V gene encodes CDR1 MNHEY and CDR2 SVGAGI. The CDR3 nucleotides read TGTGCCAGCAACCCGGGACAGGGGTACGAGCAGTACTTC. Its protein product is CASNPGQGYEQYF.

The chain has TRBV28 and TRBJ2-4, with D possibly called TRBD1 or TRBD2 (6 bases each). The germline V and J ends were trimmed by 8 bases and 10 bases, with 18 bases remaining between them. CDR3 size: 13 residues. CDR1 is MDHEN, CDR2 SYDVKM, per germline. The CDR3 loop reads CASRGQGKWIQYF. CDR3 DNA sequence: TGTGCCAGCCGGGGGCAGGGTAAATGGATTCAGTACTTC. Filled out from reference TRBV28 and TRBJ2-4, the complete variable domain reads DVKVTQSSRYLVKRTGEKVFLECVQDMDHENMFWYRQDPGLGLRLIYFSYDVKMKEKGDIPEGYSVSREKKERFSLILESASTNQTSMYLCASRGQGKWIQYFGAGTRLSVL.

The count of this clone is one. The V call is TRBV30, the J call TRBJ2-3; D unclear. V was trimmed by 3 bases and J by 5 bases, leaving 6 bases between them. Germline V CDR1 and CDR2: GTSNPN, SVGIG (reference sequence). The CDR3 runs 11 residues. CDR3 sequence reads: CAWRQRDTQYF. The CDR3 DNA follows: TGTGCCTGGAGACAGCGAGATACGCAGTATTTT. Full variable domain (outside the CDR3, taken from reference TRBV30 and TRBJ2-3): SQTIHQWPATLVQPVGSPLSLECTVEGTSNPNLYWYRQAAGRGLQLLFYSVGIGQISSEVPQNLSASRPQDRQFILSSKKLLLSDSGFYLCAWRQRDTQYFGPGTRLTVL.

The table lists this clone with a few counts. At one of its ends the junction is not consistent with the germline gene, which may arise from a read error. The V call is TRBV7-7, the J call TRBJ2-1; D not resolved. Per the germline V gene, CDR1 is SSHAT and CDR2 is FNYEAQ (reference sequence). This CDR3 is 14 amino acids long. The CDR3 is CASSLSSGLNEQFF. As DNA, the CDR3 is TGTGCTAGCAGCTTAAGTTCGGGTTTAAATGAGCAGTTCTTC.

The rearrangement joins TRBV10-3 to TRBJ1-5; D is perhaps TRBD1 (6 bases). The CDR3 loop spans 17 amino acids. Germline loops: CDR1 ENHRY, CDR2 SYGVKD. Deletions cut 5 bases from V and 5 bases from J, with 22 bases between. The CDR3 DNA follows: TGTGCCATCAGTCCGGGACACACTCCCCGGGGTGATCAGCCCCAGCATTTT. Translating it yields CAISPGHTPRGDQPQHF.

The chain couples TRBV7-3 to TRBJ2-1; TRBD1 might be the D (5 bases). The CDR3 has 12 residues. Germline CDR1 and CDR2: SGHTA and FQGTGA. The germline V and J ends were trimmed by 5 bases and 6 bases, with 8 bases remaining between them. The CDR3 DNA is TGTGCCAGCAGCCCGCAGGGCAATGAGCAGTTCTTC. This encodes CASSPQGNEQFF. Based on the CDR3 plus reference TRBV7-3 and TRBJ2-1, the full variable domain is GAGVSQTPSNKVTEKGKYVELRCDPISGHTALYWYRQSLGQGPEFLIYFQGTGAADDSGLPNDRFFAVRPEGSVSTLKIQRTERGDSAVYLCASSPQGNEQFFGPGTRLTVL.

CDR3 amino acids: CSVLGIETQYF. CDR3 DNA sequence: TGCAGCGTCCTCGGGATAGAGACCCAGTACTTC. The chain uses TRBV29-1 and TRBJ2-5, with D possibly being TRBD2 (5 bases). Germline V gives CDR1 SQVTM, CDR2 ANQGSEA. This CDR3 spans 11 amino acids. V dropped 6 bases and J dropped 4 bases, with 9 bases sitting between them.

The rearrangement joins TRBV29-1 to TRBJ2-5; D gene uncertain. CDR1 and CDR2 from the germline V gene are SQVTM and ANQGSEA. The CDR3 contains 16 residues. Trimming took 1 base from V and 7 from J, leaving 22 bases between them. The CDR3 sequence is CSVEVLGPPRSWTQYF. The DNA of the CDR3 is TGCAGCGTTGAAGTCCTCGGACCACCACGATCGTGGACCCAGTACTTC.

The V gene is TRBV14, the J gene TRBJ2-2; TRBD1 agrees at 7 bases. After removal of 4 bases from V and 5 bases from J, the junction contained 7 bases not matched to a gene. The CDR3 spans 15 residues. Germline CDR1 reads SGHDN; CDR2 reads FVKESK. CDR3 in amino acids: CASSLRTGGTGELFF. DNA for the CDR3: TGTGCCAGCAGCCTCCGGACAGGTGGGACCGGGGAGCTGTTTTTT.